Sequencing of this T cell receptor (beta chain) was carried out in a study of shared clonotypes between healthy human individuals. Replicate PCRs for sorted subsets used roughly 200 ng DNA; this equaled about 30,000 T cell genomes. The assay was immunoSEQ multiplex PCR, and TCRdb's table has in-frame clones only and misses some. The repertoire holds roughly 2.1 million clones, about 93% seen once, with around 1.7% in the top ten. Germline CDR1 and CDR2: MNHEY and SMNVEV (reference sequence). Between the trimmed V and J ends, which lost 3 bases and 7 bases, there was a span of 12 bases. The CDR3 loop spans 13 amino acids. CD8 cells regarded as naive lacked CD45RO, were positively chosen for CCR7, and omitted terminally differentiated effector memory CD45RA+ cells. This clone has just one count.

Sequencing was done on a sample of naive CD8+ T cells from PBMCs. The V call is TRBV27, the J call TRBJ1-2; D may be TRBD1 (6 bases). The TCR sequence derives from a man younger than 30 in good health. Some clones in this sample may be carry-over from other donors' samples. The CDR3 DNA sequence: TGTGCCAGCAGTTTCCCGGACAGTAGTGGCTACACCTTC. Its translation is CASSFPDSSGYTF.